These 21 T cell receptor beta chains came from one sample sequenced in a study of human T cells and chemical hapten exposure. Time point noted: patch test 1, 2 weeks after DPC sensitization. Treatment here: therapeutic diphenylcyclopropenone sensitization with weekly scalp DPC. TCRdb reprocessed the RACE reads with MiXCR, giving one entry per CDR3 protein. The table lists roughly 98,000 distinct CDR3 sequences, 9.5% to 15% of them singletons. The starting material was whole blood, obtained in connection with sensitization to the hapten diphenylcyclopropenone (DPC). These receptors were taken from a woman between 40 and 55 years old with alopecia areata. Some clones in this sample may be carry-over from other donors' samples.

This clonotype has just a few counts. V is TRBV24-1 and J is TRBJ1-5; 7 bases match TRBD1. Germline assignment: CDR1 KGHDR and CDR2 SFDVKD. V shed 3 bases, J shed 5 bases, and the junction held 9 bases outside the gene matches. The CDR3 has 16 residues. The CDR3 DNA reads TGTGCCACCAGTGATGCCGACAGGGCCGCTTATCAGCCCCAGCATTTT. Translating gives CATSDADRAAYQPQHF.

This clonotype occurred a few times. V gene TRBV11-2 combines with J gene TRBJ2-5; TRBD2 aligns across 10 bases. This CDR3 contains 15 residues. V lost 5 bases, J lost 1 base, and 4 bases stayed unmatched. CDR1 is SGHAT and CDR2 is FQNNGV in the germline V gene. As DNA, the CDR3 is TGTGCCAGCAGCCTCGGACTAGCGGTCCAAGAGACCCAGTACTTC. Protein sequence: CASSLGLAVQETQYF.

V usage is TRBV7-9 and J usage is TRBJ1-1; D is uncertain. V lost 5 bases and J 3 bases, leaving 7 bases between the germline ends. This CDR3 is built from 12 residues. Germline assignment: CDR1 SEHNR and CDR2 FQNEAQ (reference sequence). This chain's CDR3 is CASSPLDTEAFF. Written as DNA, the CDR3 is TGTGCCAGCAGCCCCCTTGACACTGAAGCTTTCTTT.

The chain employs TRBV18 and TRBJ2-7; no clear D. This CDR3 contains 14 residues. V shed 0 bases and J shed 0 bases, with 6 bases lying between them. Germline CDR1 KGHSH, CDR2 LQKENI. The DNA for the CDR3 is TGTGCCAGCTCACCACCGGAACGCTCCTACGAGCAGTACTTC. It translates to CASSPPERSYEQYF.

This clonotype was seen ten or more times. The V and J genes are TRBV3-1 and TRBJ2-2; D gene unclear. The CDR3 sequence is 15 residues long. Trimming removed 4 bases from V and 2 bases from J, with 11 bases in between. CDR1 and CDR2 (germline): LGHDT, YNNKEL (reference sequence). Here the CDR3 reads CASSRTAGNTGELFF. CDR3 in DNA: TGTGCCAGCAGCCGTACCGCCGGAAACACCGGGGAGCTGTTTTTT.

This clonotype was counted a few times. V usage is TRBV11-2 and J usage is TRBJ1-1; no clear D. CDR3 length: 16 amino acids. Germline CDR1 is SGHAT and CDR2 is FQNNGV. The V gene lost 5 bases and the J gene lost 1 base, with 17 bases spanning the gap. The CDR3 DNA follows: TGTGCCAGCAGCCCATCGGTCACACGGCGGAACACTGAAGCTTTCTTT. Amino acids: CASSPSVTRRNTEAFF.

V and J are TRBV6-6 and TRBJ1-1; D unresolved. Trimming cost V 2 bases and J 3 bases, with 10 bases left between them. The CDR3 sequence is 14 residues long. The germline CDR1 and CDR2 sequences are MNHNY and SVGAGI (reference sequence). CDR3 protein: CASSYNGRDTEAFF. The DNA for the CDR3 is TGTGCCAGCAGTTACAATGGCCGGGACACTGAAGCTTTCTTT.

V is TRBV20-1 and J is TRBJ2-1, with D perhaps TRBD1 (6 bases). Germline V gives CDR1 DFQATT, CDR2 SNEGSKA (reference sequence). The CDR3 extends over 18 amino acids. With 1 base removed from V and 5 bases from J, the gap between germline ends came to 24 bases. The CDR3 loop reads CSARGRTGLREVNNEQFF. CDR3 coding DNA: TGCAGTGCTAGAGGTAGAACAGGGTTAAGGGAAGTGAACAATGAGCAGTTCTTC.

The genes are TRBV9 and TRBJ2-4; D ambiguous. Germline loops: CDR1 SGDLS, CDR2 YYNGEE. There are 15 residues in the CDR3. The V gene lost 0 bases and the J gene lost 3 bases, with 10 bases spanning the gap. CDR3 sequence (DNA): TGTGCCAGCAGCGTAGAAGGGTTTGACAAAAACATTCAGTACTTC. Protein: CASSVEGFDKNIQYF. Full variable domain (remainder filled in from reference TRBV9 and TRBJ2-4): DSGVTQTPKHLITATGQRVTLRCSPRSGDLSVYWYQQSLDQGLQFLIQYYNGEERAKGNILERFSAQQFPDLHSELNLSSLELGDSALYFCASSVEGFDKNIQYFGAGTRLSVL.

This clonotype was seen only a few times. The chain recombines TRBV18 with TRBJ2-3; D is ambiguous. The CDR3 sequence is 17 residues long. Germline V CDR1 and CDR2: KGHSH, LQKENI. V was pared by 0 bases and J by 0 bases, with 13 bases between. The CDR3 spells CASSPPGRPSSTDTQYF. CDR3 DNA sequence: TGTGCCAGCTCACCACCCGGACGGCCATCTAGCACAGATACGCAGTATTTT. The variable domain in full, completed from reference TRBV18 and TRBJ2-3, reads NAGVMQNPRHLVRRRGQEARLRCSPMKGHSHVYWYRQLPEEGLKFMVYLQKENIIDESGMPKERFSAEFPKEGPSILRIQQVVRGDSAAYFCASSPPGRPSSTDTQYFGPGTRLTVL.

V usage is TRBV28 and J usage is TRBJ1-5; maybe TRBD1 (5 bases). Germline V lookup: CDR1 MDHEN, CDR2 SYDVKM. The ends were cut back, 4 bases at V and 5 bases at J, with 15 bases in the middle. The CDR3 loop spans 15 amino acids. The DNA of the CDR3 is TGTGCCAGCAGTTATAAGACAGCCATATATCAGCCCCAGCATTTT. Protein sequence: CASSYKTAIYQPQHF.

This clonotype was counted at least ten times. CDR3 residues: CASRARGRGEAYNQPQHF. DNA of the CDR3: TGTGCCAGCAGGGCCAGGGGGCGCGGGGAGGCCTACAATCAGCCCCAGCATTTT. This sequence joins TRBV2 and TRBJ1-5; 8 bases map to TRBD1. This CDR3 has 18 amino acids. After removal of 6 bases from V and 3 bases from J, the junction contained 16 bases not matched to a gene. Germline values: CDR1 SNHLY, CDR2 FYNNEI.

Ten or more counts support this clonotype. As DNA, the CDR3 is TGTGCCAGCAGTACAGAAACCGGGACAGGGCTCTACGAGCAGTACTTC. This codes for CASSTETGTGLYEQYF. The chain uses TRBV6-2 or TRBV6-3 and TRBJ2-7, with 9 bases that match TRBD1. This CDR3 comprises 16 residues. With V trimmed by 5 bases and J by 3 bases, 11 bases remained unmatched. Germline V gives CDR1 MNHEY, CDR2 SVGEGT.

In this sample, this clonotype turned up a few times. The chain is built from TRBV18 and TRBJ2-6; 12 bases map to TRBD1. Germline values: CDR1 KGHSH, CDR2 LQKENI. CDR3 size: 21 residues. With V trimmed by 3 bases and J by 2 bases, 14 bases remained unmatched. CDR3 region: CASSPYNLLGQGAAGANVLTF. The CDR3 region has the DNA TGTGCCAGCTCACCCTACAACCTCTTGGGACAGGGGGCGGCTGGGGCCAACGTCCTGACTTTC.

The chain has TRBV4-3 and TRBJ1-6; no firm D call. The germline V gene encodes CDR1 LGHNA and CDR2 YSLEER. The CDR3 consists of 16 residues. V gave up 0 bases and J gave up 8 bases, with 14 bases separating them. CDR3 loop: CASSQDRQDSYSPLHF. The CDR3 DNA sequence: TGCGCCAGCAGCCAAGATCGGCAGGACTCCTATTCACCCCTCCACTTT.

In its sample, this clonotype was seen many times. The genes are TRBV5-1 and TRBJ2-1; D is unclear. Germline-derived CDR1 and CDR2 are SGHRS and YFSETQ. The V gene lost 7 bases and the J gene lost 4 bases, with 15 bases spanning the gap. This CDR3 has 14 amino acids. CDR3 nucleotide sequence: TGCGCCAGCCAAAATCCGGGCCCTTACAATGAGCAGTTCTTC. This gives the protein CASQNPGPYNEQFF.

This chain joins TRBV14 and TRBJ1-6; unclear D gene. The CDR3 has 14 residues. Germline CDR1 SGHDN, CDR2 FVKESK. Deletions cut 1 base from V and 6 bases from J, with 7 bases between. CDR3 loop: CASSQVWANSPLHF. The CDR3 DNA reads TGTGCCAGCAGCCAAGTGTGGGCTAATTCACCCCTCCACTTT.

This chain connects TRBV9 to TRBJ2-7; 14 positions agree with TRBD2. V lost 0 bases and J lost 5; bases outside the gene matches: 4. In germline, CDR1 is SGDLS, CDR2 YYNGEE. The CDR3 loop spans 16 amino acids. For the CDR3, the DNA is TGTGCCAGCAGCGTAGGACTAGCGGGAGGGCGAGACGAGCAGTACTTC. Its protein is CASSVGLAGGRDEQYF.

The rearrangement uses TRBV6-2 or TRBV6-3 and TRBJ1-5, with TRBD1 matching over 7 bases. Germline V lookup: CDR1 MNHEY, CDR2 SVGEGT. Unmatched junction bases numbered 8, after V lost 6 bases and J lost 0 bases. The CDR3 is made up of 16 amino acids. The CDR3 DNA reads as TGTGCCAGCAGCCGACAGGGCGGCCTTAGCAATCAGCCCCAGCATTTT. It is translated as CASSRQGGLSNQPQHF.

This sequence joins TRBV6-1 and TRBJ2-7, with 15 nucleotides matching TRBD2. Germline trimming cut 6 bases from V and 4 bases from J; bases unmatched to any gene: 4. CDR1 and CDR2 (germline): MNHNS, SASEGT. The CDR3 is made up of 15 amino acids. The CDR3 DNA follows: TGTGCCAGCAGCCATGGGACTAGCGGGAGGTACGAGCAGTACTTC. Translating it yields CASSHGTSGRYEQYF.

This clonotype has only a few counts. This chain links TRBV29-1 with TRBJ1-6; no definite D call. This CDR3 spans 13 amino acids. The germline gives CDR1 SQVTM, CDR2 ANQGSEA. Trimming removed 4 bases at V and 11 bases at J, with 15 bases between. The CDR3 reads CSVAASLQAPLHF. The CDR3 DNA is TGCAGCGTTGCCGCCTCTCTTCAAGCACCCCTCCACTTT.